The next 18 T cell receptor beta chains were all read from a single sample in a study of cytomegalovirus exposure and HLA in healthy donors. Both 60 Vbeta primers and 13 Jbeta primers went into the PCR. The assay was immunoSEQ multiplex PCR, and TCRdb's table has in-frame clones only and misses some. The sample carries 150,000 to 200,000 clones, 79% recorded once. The sequenced sample consisted of PBMCs. These receptors came from a woman aged 45-59 years in good health and CMV-seronegative.

The chain is built from TRBV6-1 and TRBJ2-5, with 7 positions matching TRBD1. The J call could be wrong; TRBJ2-7 is a better fit for the DNA end. CDR3 length: 13 amino acids. Germline V gene lookup returns CDR1 MNHNS and CDR2 SASEGT. The CDR3 DNA reads as TGTGCCAGCAAGGAGACAGGGAGCTACGAGCAGTACTTC. It is translated as CASKETGSYEQYF.

In DNA form, the CDR3 reads TGTGCCAGCAGGCCTACAGGGGGATTAACTAATGAAAAACTGTTTTTT. It yields the protein CASRPTGGLTNEKLFF. The rearrangement links TRBV7-9 to TRBJ1-4, with TRBD1 matching over 8 bases. Germline V gene sequence: CDR1 SEHNR, CDR2 FQNEAQ (reference sequence). The CDR3 extends over 16 amino acids. Trimming at V came to 6 bases and at J to 1 base, leaving 7 bases not matched to a gene.

The V and J genes are TRBV30 and TRBJ1-5; 9 bases agree with TRBD1. The junction had 5 bases not matched to a gene; V was cut back by 2 bases and J by 6 bases. CDR3 length: 14 amino acids. Looked up from germline, CDR1 is GTSNPN and CDR2 is SVGIG (reference sequence). CDR3 protein: CAWSSGTGSQPQHF. CDR3 DNA: TGTGCCTGGAGTTCCGGGACAGGGAGTCAGCCCCAGCATTTT.

The chain recombines TRBV7-9 with TRBJ2-7, with 8 nucleotides matching TRBD2. The CDR3 is 14 amino acids. The V gene's germline CDR1 is SEHNR and CDR2 FQNEAQ (reference sequence). After removal of 5 bases from V and 3 bases from J, the junction contained 6 bases not matched to a gene. The CDR3 sequence is CASSDGLAGYEQYF. CDR3 nucleotide sequence: TGTGCCAGCAGCGACGGCCTAGCGGGCTACGAGCAGTACTTC.

The rearrangement joins TRBV11-2 to TRBJ2-1; 7 positions match TRBD2. Per the germline V gene, CDR1 is SGHAT and CDR2 is FQNNGV. J lost 4 bases, V lost 1 base, and 1 base had no gene match. This CDR3 is 14 amino acids long. This CDR3 reads CASSLGSGYNEQFF. CDR3 DNA: TGTGCCAGCAGCTTAGGTAGCGGGTACAATGAGCAGTTCTTC.

V is TRBV5-1 and J is TRBJ2-2; D uncertain. This CDR3 comprises 14 residues. V lost 3 bases and J lost 4, with 10 bases in between. Germline-derived CDR1 and CDR2 are SGHRS and YFSETQ. CDR3 loop: CASSSFVVTGELFF. The CDR3 region has the DNA TGCGCCAGCAGCTCCTTCGTTGTCACCGGGGAGCTGTTTTTT.

This clone was observed a few times. The chain carries TRBV2 and TRBJ1-4; 7 bases fit TRBD1. V was pared by 6 bases and J by 4 bases, with 8 bases of the junction left unmatched. The CDR3 runs to 15 residues. Germline V lookup: CDR1 SNHLY, CDR2 FYNNEI. The DNA for the CDR3 is TGTGCCAGCAGGTCCCGGACAGGTGGTAATGAAAAACTGTTTTTT. This codes for CASRSRTGGNEKLFF.

The chain combines TRBV19 with TRBJ2-5; 7 nucleotides align to TRBD1. The CDR3 runs to 15 residues. CDR1 is LNHDA, CDR2 SQIVND, per germline (reference sequence). Germline trimming cut 4 bases from V and 5 bases from J; bases unmatched to any gene: 10. The CDR3: CASSKTGTVSETQYF. In DNA form, the CDR3 reads TGTGCCAGTAGTAAAACCGGGACAGTTTCGGAGACCCAGTACTTC.

The chain carries TRBV14 and TRBJ2-7; 11 bases fit TRBD2. The V and J ends lost 4 bases and 1 base, in that order; junction bases with no gene match: 9. Germline V gene lookup returns CDR1 SGHDN and CDR2 FVKESK. This CDR3 is 17 amino acids long. The CDR3 DNA sequence: TGTGCCAGCAGCCGACGGACTAGCGGGTTATATTCCTACGAGCAGTACTTC. It specifies CASSRRTSGLYSYEQYF.

This clone was found a few times. The chain employs TRBV6-5 and TRBJ1-1, with D uncertain. This CDR3 region has 16 residues. Germline V gene lookup returns CDR1 MNHEY and CDR2 SVGAGI. Between the trimmed V and J ends, which lost 1 base and 1 base, there was a span of 13 bases. The CDR3 DNA is TGTGCCAGCAGTTACTTTCCTACTTCTAAGAACACTGAAGCTTTCTTT. Amino acid sequence: CASSYFPTSKNTEAFF.

V is TRBV9 and J is TRBJ2-3; D not certain. CDR1 is SGDLS, CDR2 YYNGEE, per germline. The V and J ends lost 0 bases and 5 bases respectively, with 4 bases between them. The CDR3 is 12 amino acids. In DNA form, the CDR3 reads TGTGCCAGCAGCGTAGACAAAGATACGCAGTATTTT. This codes for CASSVDKDTQYF.

This clone occurred once. The germline gene is not matched at one end of the junction; a read error may be the cause. The same CDR3 also results from other DNA sequences found in this sample. The V and J genes are TRBV7-9 and TRBJ1-2, with D maybe TRBD1 (5 bases). This CDR3 is 13 amino acids long. Germline loops: CDR1 SEHNR, CDR2 FQNEAQ (reference sequence). The CDR3: CSSSLGQGYGYTF. The CDR3 DNA reads as TGTTCCAGCAGCTTAGGTCAGGGCTATGGCTACACCTTC.

The V call is TRBV5-1, the J call TRBJ2-3, with TRBD2 identical over 7 bases. Losses at the gene ends were 0 bases for V and 3 bases for J; bases not matched to a gene: 7. Germline CDR1 reads SGHRS; CDR2 reads YFSETQ. This CDR3 has 16 residues. Here the CDR3 DNA reads TGCGCCAGCAGCTTGGGGGGGGGTTCTGGGACAGATACGCAGTATTTT. As protein: CASSLGGGSGTDTQYF.

This chain connects TRBV27 to TRBJ2-1; D is perhaps TRBD2 (6 bases). V lost 2 bases and J 7 bases, leaving 21 bases between the germline ends. Germline assignment: CDR1 MNHEY and CDR2 SMNVEV (reference sequence). The CDR3 consists of 17 residues. This CDR3 is CASSLRSGGLSLNEQFF. CDR3 coding DNA: TGTGCCAGCAGTTTACGATCCGGGGGACTTTCCCTGAATGAGCAGTTCTTC.

The CDR3 is CASSKRTGGQYGYTF. The CDR3 nucleotides read TGTGCCAGCAGCAAGAGGACAGGGGGCCAGTATGGCTACACCTTC. V usage is TRBV7-2 and J usage is TRBJ1-2; 11 nucleotides agree with TRBD1. The CDR3 length is 15 residues. CDR1 SGHTA and CDR2 FQGNSA come from the germline V gene. Trimming cost V 5 bases and J 5 bases; bases outside gene matches: 7.

The chain recombines TRBV7-8 with TRBJ2-5; maybe TRBD2 (5 bases). V was clipped by 6 bases and J by 4 bases, with 15 bases between them. The germline CDR1 and CDR2 sequences are SGHVS and FQNEAQ. The CDR3 length is 14 residues. CDR3 DNA sequence: TGTGCCAGCAGAAAAAACCATGGGAGAGAGACCCAGTACTTC. This codes for CASRKNHGRETQYF.

The rearrangement joins TRBV25-1 to TRBJ2-1, with TRBD1 matching over 8 bases. With 8 bases clipped from V and 12 bases from J, the junction kept 6 bases outside the gene matches. This CDR3 is 11 amino acids long. Germline CDR1 and CDR2: MGHDK and SYGVNS. The CDR3 sequence: CASGGQVAQFF. As DNA, the CDR3 is TGTGCCAGCGGGGGACAGGTGGCGCAGTTCTTC.

The chain is built from TRBV7-8 and TRBJ1-5; no clear D gene. Germline loops: CDR1 SGHVS, CDR2 FQNEAQ. The CDR3 runs 13 residues. V shed 0 bases and J shed 4 bases, with 4 bases lying between them. The CDR3 loop reads CASSLAQNQPQHF. The DNA of the CDR3 is TGTGCCAGCAGCTTAGCCCAGAATCAGCCCCAGCATTTT.